This T cell receptor (beta chain) is drawn from a study of cytomegalovirus exposure and HLA in healthy donors (dated by TCRdb to between 2016 and 2019). Context from the whole study: An earlier analysis of approximately 600 of the donors reported roughly 300 Gb of sequence data and around 120 million unique TCR beta sequences from about 180 million T cells. HLA typing included class I and class II loci at four-digit resolution. Donor age, sex, ethnicity and CMV serostatus were compiled together with the repertoire data. High-throughput TCR immunosequencing, statistical association of individual TCRs with disease status, and machine learning were combined to predict cytomegalovirus infection status. Roughly 300 gigabases of sequencing data and approximately 93 million unique TCR sequences were included in an early release covering several hundred HLA-typed donors. The study was designed to test whether signatures of past pathogen exposure could be identified by cataloging public T cell receptors. Besides the first cohort of around 700 subjects, a separate validation cohort made up of 120 different subjects was used. In a later genetic analysis, genome-wide SNP genotypes for about three fifths of the 666 donors were used, and that subset was treated as a discovery cohort. The study profiled the T cell repertoires of fewer than 850 subjects by immunosequencing and related them to cytomegalovirus serostatus. The later analysis used no new phenotypic data to find candidate immune exposures, relying instead on TCR beta sequences and their occurrence across donors. Among some 410 genotyped donors of the cohort, an average of approximately 240,000 unique TCR beta nucleotide sequences was sequenced per donor, of which 15% to 20% were non-productive. About five DR-DQ haplotypes were treated as single units for association and clustering because of strong linkage in the cohort. A later analysis re-examined previously published TCR beta repertoires from about 700 donors and added high-resolution HLA genotyping to investigate patterns of TCR occurrence. Typing coverage varied by locus: about 629-630 donors for A, B, C, DRB1 and DQB1; around 560 for DQA1; over 600 for DPA1; roughly 450 for DPB1. Every discovery cohort repertoire had been produced on one sequencing platform. Of the 350 to 400 genotyped donors, approximately 83% fell in the genetic ancestry cluster associated with self-reported Caucasian donors. To decide whether each TCR beta V gene segment behaved as functional or pseudogenic, an earlier analysis of several hundred of the donors relied on high-throughput TCR beta sequencing.

In total, over 600 healthy bone marrow donors made up the cohort. All cohort members were sampled while nominally healthy, although unrecorded immune exposures were likely present. The donor was CMV seronegative and belonged to the group of 352 seronegative cohort members. Each donor provided a peripheral blood sample, and peripheral blood mononuclear cells were used for TCR beta sequencing. The Qiagen DNeasy Blood Extraction Kit was used to extract genomic DNA from the blood cell samples. V and J lose 0 bases and 3 bases, and a span of 5 bases separates them. The germline V gene yields SGHTA for CDR1 and FQGTGA for CDR2. Including cysteine and phenylalanine, the CDR3 has 13 amino acids. Solely the CDR3 DNA is kept, with 39 bases framed from the first base. Libraries came from the immunoSEQ multiplex PCR assay. For the multiplex PCR, a mixture combining 60 forward primers for TCR Vbeta segments and 13 reverse primers for TCR Jbeta segments was used. A multiplex PCR assay on genomic DNA amplified the CDR3 region of rearranged TCR beta genes. The amplified TCR beta libraries were sequenced on the Illumina HiSeq System as 87-base-pair reads. On the authors' methods: In a later analysis, 77 million or so unique TCR beta chains were counted across the 500 to 850 repertoires, and roughly 11 million of these chains were shared by at least two donors. A nearest-neighbor algorithm error-corrected the raw reads and collapsed the reads into unique sequences, merging closely related sequences to remove PCR and sequencing errors. CDR3 sequences were aligned to IMGT reference sequences to assign V, D and J gene segments. For a sequence to be retained, a match of at least six nucleotides was required to both a V gene segment and a J gene segment. A rearrangement was called productive if the CDR3 had no stop codons and remained in frame with V and J, and every other rearrangement was called non-productive. CDR3 was defined by IMGT convention, running from the second conserved V-encoded cysteine to the conserved J-encoded phenylalanine. Sequences without an unambiguous match to a single V gene segment were excluded from the earlier analysis of about 600 of the donors. An earlier analysis of a few hundred of the donors called V segments functional above 56.7% productive rearrangements and segregating when the between-donor standard deviation exceeded 5%. A statistical classification framework was developed to diagnose cytomegalovirus status using the catalog of TCR beta chain sequences. A later analysis assigned V and J genes by comparing TCR nucleotide sequences with IMGT/GENE-DB human TR gene sequences. The TCRdist pipeline was used in a later analysis to assign CDR3 sequences and most-parsimonious VDJ recombination scenarios. A later analysis defined each TCR beta chain by its CDR3 amino acid sequence plus V-gene family, and excluded reads lacking a unique V-gene family. To address suspected cross-contamination and a sequencing artifact, a later analysis removed roughly 640 highly shared, low-generation-probability nucleotide sequences. A later analysis calculated a clonal expansion index for each public chain from normalized within-repertoire ranks of inferred template counts. In a later analysis, generation probabilities were computed with a VDJ recombination model fitted to out-of-frame rearrangements, and the resulting probabilities were checked against IGoR. Hypergeometric tests were used in a later analysis to score TCR-TCR, TCR-HLA and TCR-CMV co-occurrence, with a repertoire-size bias correction applied to the TCR pairs. A later analysis estimated false discovery rates by permuting HLA or CMV assignments 20 times. In a later analysis, co-occurring TCRs were grouped using DBSCAN, and TCRdist sequence similarity was added for clustering within HLA-allele-positive subsets. Repertoires with fewer than 30,000 or more than 120,000 public chains, plus five repertoires with anomalous nucleotide sharing, were excluded from co-occurrence clustering. The source is immuneACCESS, and TCRdb retained only in-frame sequences with V and J called. Part of the clones is not carried over; for the studies checked, unresolved V genes explain less than half of this, and the remainder is unexplained. V and J calls and clone size are as listed in that table; D and trimming were resolved from the DNA. The sample table holds approximately 110,000 clones, of which approximately 80% were seen once. Approximately 0.22% of the sample rests with the top ten.

As concerns this clone: Its recognized antigen is unknown. Per-base quality was not reported, and no clone a single base away is much larger than it.

Study-level results and caveats: In a later analysis, HLA-associated TCR beta chains showed more clonal expansion and lower generation probabilities than non-associated chains that were equally common. Specific HLA alleles were associated with 16,951 TCR beta sequences at a false discovery rate of 0.05 in a later analysis. Most TCR sequences were seen in very few donors, while some public TCRs were found in many individuals. Because the 87-base-pair reads could not distinguish some IMGT-functional V segments, including TRBV6-2 and TRBV6-3, those segments were excluded. In both the original and validation cohorts, the classifier was reported to diagnose cytomegalovirus status with high specificity and sensitivity. Only TCR beta chains were sequenced in this cohort, and the absence of alpha or paired-chain data limited detectable features. Three of the identified cytomegalovirus-associated TCR beta chains were confirmed in vitro to be specific for cytomegalovirus antigens. When HLA alleles, especially DR and DQ, strongly co-occurred, TCR associations were difficult to assign to individual alleles. The authors suggested that the approach could potentially be generalized to other disease states and immunological phenotypes. Correlated functional status among segregating V segments might be attributable to linkage disequilibrium, but an unknown experimental factor could not be ruled out. In an earlier analysis of approximately 590 of the donors, most TCR beta V segments appeared in productive rearrangements about 87% or about 30% of the time, broadly matching IMGT annotations. In a later analysis, TCR association rates were found to vary across HLA loci, with the most associated TCRs seen for DRB1 alleles and the fewest for HLA-C alleles. Compared with the roughly 710-donor mean, donors in an Asian-associated ancestry cluster had fewer N-insertions in productive TCRs, according to a later genetic analysis. HLA typing was unavailable for some donors at each locus, so association tests used only the typed subset. A further reported finding was that TCR beta sequences accurately predicted the HLA-A and HLA-B alleles for most subjects in the first cohort. Seventeen rarely observed V segments, including chromosome 9 orphons, were excluded from the earlier analysis of a few hundred of the donors because counts were too low. A cluster of highly shared sequence variants was judged likely to be a technical artifact of the sequencing pipeline. A later analysis reported that several top co-occurrence clusters appeared linked to parvovirus B19, influenza, CMV and Epstein-Barr virus. The presence/absence analyses assumed that sequencing depth was roughly uniform across donors, and that assumption may not be true. The study listed approximately 160 TCR beta chains as associated with cytomegalovirus. A later analysis found that most CMV-associated TCR beta chains appeared HLA-restricted, with HLA associations seemingly driven largely by CMV exposure. CMV serostatus was the only immune exposure information available for the cohort. V-gene and J-gene trimming of TCR beta chains was associated with a missense DCLRE1C variant in a later genetic analysis, and the association was replicated in an independent cohort.

The receptor's source is a man aged 50-60 years in good health and CMV-seronegative. This sequence uses TRBV7-3 and TRBJ1-1, with the D gene not confidently named. The source material was PBMCs. In nucleotide form, the sequence is TGTGCCAGCAGCTTAACAGAGTACACTGAAGCTTTCTTT. Its protein is CASSLTEYTEAFF.